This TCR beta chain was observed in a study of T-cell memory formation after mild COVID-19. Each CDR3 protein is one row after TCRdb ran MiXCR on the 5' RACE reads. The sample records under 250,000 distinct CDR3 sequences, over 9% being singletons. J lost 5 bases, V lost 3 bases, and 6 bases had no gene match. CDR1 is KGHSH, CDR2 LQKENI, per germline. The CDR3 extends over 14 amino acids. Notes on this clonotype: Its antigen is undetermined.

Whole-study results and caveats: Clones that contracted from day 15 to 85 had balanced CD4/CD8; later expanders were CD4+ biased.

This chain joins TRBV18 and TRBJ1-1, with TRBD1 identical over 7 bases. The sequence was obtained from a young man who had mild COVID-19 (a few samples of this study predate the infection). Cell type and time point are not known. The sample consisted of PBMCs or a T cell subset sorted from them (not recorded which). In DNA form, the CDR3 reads TGTGCCAGCTCACCTTTAGAGGGGGCAACTGAAGCTTTCTTT. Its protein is CASSPLEGATEAFF.